This T cell receptor beta chain is drawn from a study of shared clonotypes between healthy human individuals. Overall study context: Per donor, three plates held CD4 naive cells, three held CD4 memory, two held CD8 naive and one held CD8 memory.

Germline trimming cut 2 bases from V and 11 bases from J; bases unmatched to any gene: 11. From germline, CDR1 is LNHDA and CDR2 SQIVND (reference sequence). This CDR3 is 15 amino acids long. The study drew its donors from healthy HIV-negative adults without recent acute infections or vaccinations. In the CD4+ fraction, cells were divided into CD45RA+ naive and CD45RA-negative memory subsets. Authors' methods: With immunoSEQ giving junction-only sequences and no quality scores, filtering differed. Clones were read by immunoSEQ multiplex PCR, and TCRdb kept only the in-frame ones, dropping some. V, J and clone size are those of that table, while D and trimming were read from the DNA. The table records roughly 2.5 million clones, approximately 94% of them present only once.

The sample comprised naive CD4+ T cells sorted from blood. Documented subset: CD45RA+ positively selected. V is TRBV19 and J is TRBJ2-2; 7 positions agree with TRBD1. The receptor was derived from a man between 18 and 35 years old in good health. CDR3 in amino acids: CASSISLTGNTELFF. The CDR3 DNA follows: TGTGCCAGTAGTATATCCCTGACAGGGAATACCGAGCTGTTTTTT.